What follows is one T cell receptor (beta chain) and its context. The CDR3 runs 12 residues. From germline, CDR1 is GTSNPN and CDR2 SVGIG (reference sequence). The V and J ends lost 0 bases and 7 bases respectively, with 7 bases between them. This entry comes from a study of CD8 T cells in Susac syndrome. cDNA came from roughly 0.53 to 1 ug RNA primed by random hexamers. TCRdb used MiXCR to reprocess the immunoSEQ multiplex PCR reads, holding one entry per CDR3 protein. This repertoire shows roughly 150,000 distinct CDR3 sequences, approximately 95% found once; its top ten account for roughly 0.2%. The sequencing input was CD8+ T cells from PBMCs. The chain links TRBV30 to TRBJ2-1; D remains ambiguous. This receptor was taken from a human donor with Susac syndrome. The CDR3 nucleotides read TGTGCCTGGAGTGTCGTATTGAATGAGCAGTTCTTC. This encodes CAWSVVLNEQFF.